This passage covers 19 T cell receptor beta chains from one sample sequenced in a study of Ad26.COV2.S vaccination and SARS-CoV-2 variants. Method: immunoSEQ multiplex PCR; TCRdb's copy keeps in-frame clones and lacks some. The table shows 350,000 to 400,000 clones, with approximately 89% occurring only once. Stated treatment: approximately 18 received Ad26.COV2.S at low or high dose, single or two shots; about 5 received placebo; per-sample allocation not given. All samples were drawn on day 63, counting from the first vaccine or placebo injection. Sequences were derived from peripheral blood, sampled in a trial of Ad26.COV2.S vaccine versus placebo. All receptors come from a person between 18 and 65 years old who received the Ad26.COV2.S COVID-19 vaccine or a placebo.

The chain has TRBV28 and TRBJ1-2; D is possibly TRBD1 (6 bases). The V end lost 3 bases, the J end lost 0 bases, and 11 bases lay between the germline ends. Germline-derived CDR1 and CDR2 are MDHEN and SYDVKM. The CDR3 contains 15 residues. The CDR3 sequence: CASSFRAGANYGYTF. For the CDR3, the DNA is TGTGCCAGCAGTTTTAGGGCAGGGGCTAACTATGGCTACACCTTC.

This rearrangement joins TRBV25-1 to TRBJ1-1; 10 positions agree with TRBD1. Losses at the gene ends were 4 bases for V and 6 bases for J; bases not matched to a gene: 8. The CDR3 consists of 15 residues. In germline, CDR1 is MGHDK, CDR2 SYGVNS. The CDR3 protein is CASSAPTGGISEAFF. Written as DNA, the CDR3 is TGTGCCAGCAGTGCTCCGACAGGGGGCATTTCTGAAGCTTTCTTT.

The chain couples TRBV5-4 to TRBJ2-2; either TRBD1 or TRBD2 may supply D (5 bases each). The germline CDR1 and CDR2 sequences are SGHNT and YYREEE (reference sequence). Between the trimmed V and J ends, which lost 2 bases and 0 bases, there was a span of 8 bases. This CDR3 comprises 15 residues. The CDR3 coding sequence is TGTGCCAGCAGCTTCGGGACCACGAACACCGGGGAGCTGTTTTTT. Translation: CASSFGTTNTGELFF.

The CDR3 loop reads CAWSGTYYGYTF. For the CDR3, the DNA is TGTGCCTGGAGTGGGACATACTATGGCTACACCTTC. The J gene is TRBJ1-2, the V gene TRBV30, with D possibly being TRBD1 (5 bases). The CDR3 length is 12 residues. Germline CDR1 is GTSNPN and CDR2 is SVGIG (reference sequence). V lost 1 base, J lost 3 bases, and 6 bases lay in between.

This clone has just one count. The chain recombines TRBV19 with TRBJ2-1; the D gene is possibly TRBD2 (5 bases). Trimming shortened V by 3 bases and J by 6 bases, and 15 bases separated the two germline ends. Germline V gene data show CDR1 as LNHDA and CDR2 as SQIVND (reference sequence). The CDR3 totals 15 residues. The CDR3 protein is CASSIPSGLRNEQFF. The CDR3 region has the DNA TGTGCCAGTAGTATCCCCTCCGGACTGCGCAATGAGCAGTTCTTC.

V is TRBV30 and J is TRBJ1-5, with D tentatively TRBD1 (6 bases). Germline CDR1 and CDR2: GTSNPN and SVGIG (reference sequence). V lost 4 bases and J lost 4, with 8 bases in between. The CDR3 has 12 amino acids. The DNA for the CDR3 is TGTGCCTGGAACCAGGGGAATCAGCCCCAGCATTTT. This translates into CAWNQGNQPQHF.

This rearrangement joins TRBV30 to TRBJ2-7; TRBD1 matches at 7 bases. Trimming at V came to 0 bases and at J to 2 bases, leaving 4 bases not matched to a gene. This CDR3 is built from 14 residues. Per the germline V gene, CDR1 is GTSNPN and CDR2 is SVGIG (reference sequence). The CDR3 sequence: CAWSVSGTAYEQYF. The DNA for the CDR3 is TGTGCCTGGAGTGTATCCGGGACAGCCTACGAGCAGTACTTC.

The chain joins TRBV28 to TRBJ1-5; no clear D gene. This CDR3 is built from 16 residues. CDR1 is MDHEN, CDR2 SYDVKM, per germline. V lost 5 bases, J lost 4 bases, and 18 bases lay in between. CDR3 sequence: CASSPEARGWNQPQHF. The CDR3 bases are TGTGCCAGCAGTCCTGAGGCGCGGGGATGGAATCAGCCCCAGCATTTT.

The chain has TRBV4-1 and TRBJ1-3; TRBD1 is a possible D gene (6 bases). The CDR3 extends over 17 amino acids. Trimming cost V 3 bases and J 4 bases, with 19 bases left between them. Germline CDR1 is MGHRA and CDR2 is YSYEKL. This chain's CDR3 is CASSQAQGQGEGNTIYF. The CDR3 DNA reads TGCGCCAGCAGCCAGGCGCAGGGGCAGGGTGAAGGAAACACCATATATTTT.

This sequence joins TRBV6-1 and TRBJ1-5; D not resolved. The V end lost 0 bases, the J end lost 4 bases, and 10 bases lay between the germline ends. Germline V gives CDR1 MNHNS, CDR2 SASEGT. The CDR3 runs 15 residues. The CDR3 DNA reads TGTGCCAGCAGTGAAGCTTCCCTGGGGAATCAGCCCCAGCATTTT. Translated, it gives CASSEASLGNQPQHF.

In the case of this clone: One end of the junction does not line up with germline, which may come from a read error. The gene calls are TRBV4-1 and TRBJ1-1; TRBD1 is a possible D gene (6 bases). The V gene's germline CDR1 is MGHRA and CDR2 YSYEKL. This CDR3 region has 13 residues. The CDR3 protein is CASSQPREAGALF. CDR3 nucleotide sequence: TGCGCCAGCAGCCAACCCCGCGAGGCAGGGGCTCTCTTT.

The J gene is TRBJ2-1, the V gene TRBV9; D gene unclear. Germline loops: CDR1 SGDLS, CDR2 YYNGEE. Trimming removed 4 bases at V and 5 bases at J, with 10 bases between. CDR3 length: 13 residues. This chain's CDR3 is CASSPPQHNEQFF. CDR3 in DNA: TGTGCCAGCAGCCCCCCCCAGCACAATGAGCAGTTCTTC.

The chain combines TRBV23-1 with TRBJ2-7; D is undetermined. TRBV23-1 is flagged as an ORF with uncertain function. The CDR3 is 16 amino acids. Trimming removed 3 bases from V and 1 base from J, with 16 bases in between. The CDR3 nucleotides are TGCGCCAGCAGTCACCTCAGACTGCACCAATCCTACGAGCAGTACTTC. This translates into CASSHLRLHQSYEQYF.

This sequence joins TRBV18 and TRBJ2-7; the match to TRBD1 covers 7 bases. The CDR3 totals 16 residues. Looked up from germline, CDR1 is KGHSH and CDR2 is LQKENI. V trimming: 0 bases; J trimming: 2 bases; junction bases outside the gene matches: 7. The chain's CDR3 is CASSPPTGFQAYEQYF. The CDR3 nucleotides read TGTGCCAGCTCACCACCGACAGGGTTCCAAGCCTACGAGCAGTACTTC.

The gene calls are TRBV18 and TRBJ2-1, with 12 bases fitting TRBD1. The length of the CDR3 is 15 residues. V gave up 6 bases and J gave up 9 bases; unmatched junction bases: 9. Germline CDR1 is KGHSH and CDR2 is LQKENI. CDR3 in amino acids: CASSSGTGGIGEQFF. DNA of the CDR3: TGTGCCAGCTCCTCCGGGACAGGGGGCATTGGTGAGCAGTTCTTC.

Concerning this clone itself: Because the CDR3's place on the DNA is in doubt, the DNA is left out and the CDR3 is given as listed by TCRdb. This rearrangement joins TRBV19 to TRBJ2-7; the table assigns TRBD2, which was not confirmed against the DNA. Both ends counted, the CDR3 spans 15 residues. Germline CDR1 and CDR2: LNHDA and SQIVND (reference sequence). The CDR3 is CASSTPWGTGSTRYF.

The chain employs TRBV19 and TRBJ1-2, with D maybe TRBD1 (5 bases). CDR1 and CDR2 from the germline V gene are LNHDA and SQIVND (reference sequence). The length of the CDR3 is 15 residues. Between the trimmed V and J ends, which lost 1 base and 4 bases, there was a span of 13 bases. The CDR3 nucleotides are TGTGCCAGTAGTATAGGCCCCTCAGGGTCCTATGGCTACACCTTC. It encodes CASSIGPSGSYGYTF. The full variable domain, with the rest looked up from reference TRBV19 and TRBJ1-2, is DGGITQSPKYLFRKEGQNVTLSCEQNLNHDAMYWYRQDPGQGLRLIYYSQIVNDFQKGDIAEGYSVSREKKESFPLTVTSAQKNPTAFYLCASSIGPSGSYGYTFGSGTRLTVV.

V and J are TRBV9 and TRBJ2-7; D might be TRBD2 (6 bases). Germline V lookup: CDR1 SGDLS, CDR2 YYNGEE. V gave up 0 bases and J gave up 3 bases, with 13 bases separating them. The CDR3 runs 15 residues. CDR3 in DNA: TGTGCCAGCAGCGTAGCTGTGGGGAGGCACTACGAGCAGTACTTC. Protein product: CASSVAVGRHYEQYF.

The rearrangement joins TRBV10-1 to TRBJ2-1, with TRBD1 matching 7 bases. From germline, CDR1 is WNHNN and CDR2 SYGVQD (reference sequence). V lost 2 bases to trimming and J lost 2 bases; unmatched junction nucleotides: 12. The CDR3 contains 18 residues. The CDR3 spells CASSERPKGAGAYNEQFF. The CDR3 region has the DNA TGCGCCAGCAGTGAGCGACCCAAGGGGGCTGGCGCCTACAATGAGCAGTTCTTC.